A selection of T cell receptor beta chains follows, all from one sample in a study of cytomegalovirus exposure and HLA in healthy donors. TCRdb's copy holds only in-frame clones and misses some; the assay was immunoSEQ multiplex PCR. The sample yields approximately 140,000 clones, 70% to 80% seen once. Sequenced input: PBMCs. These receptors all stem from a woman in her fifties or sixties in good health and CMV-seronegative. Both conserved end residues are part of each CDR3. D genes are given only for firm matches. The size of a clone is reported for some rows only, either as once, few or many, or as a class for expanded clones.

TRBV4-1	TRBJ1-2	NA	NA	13	CASSQDQVYGYTF
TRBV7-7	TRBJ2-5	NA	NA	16	CASSLGGGALQETQYF
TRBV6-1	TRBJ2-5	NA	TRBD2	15	CASSVSGGWEETQYF
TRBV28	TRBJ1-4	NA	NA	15	CASTNGGIANEKLFF
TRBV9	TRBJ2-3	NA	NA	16	CASSPRTGIGADTQYF
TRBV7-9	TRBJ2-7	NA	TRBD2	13	CASRPSGTYEQYF
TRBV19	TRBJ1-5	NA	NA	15	CASSILANRDQPQHF
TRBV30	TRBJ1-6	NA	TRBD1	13	CAWGTGGYSPLHF
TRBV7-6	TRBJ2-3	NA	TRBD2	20	CASSLLRRTSGGSSTDTQYF
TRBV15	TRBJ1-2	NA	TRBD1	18	CATSREGTGPLTIYGYTF
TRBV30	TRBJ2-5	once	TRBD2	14	CAWSHGGDWETQYF
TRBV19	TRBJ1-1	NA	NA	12	CASSITGMEAFF
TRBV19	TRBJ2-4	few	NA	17	CASKGTTSVLAKNIQYF
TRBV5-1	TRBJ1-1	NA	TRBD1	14	CASSVDRGNTEAFF
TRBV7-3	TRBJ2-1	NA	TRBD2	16	CASSSRLAGGMNEQFF
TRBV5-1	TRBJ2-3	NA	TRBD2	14	CASGAGGPEDTQYF
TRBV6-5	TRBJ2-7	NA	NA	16	CASSYSMGQGLYEQYF
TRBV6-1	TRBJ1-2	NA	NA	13	CASSDVPRGGYTF
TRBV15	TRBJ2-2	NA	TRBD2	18	CATSRDSAAGGYTGELFF
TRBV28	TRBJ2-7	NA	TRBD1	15	CASRPTGGASYEQYF
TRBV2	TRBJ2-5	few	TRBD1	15	CASRRGDRGQETQYF
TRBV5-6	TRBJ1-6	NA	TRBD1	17	CASSINRGGSYNSPLHF
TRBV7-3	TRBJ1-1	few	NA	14	CASSFTSTAGEAFF
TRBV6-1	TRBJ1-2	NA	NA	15	CASSEVAGGNYGYTF
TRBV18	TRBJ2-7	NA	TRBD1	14	CASSRDRSSYEQYF
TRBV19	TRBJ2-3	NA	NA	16	CASSIVPGLYTDTQYF
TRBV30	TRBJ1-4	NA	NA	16	CAWSVRMGHGSEKLFF
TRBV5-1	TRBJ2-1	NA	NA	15	CASSYGGGANNEQFF
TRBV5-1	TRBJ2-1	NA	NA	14	CASSLGATYNEQFF
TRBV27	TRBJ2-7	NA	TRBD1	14	CASSNRQGVGLQYF
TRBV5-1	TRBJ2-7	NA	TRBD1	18	CASSSPPTGVQSSYEQYF
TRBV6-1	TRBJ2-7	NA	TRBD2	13	CASREAGGYEQYF
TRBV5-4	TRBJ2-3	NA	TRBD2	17	CASSFPGLAGGSDTQYF
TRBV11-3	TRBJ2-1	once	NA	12	CASSPRDSPLFF
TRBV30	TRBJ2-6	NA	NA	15	CAWTLRGTGANVLTF
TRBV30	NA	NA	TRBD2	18	CAWSVRPSGRRRPYEQYF
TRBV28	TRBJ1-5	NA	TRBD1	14	CASSQHRGRQPQHF
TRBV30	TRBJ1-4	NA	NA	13	CAWSVPGFEKLFF
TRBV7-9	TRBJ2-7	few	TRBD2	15	CASSPREGARYEQYF
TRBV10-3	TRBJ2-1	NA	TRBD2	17	CAISESSSGRARNEQFF
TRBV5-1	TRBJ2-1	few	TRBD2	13	CASSFSSGDEQFF
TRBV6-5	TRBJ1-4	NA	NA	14	CASSSGGTNEKLFF